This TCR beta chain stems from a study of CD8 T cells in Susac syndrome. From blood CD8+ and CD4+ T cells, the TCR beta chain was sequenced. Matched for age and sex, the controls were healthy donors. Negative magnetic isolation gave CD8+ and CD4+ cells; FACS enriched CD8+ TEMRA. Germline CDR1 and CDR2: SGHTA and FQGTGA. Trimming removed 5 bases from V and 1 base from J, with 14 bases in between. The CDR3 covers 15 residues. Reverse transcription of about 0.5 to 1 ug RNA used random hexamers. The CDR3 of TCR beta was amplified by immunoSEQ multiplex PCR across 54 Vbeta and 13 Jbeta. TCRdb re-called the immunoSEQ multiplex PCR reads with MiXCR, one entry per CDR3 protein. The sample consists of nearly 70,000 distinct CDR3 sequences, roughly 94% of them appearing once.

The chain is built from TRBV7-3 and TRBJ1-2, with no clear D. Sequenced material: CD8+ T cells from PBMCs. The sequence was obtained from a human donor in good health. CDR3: CASSPGPNNNYGYTF. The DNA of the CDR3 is TGTGCCAGCAGCCCCGGGCCAAATAATAACTATGGCTACACCTTC. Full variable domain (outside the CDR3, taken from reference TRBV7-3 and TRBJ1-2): GAGVSQTPSNKVTEKGKYVELRCDPISGHTALYWYRQSLGQGPEFLIYFQGTGAADDSGLPNDRFFAVRPEGSVSTLKIQRTERGDSAVYLCASSPGPNNNYGYTFGSGTRLTVV.